The 23 T cell receptor beta chains below come from one sample, sequenced in a study of blood T cell repertoires in COVID-19. Sequencing was performed with immunoSEQ multiplex PCR; in TCRdb, only in-frame clones are kept and a portion is missing. The sample has some 390,000 clones, around 89% seen once. Sequencing was carried out using peripheral blood. These receptors were obtained from a woman aged 40-49 years with COVID-19, enrolled during active disease.

The chain uses TRBV4-1 and TRBJ1-3; 7 bases align to TRBD1. The CDR3 spans 20 residues. Germline CDR1 reads MGHRA; CDR2 reads YSYEKL. The V and J ends lost 0 bases and 0 bases, in that order; junction bases with no gene match: 14. The CDR3 protein is CASSQDPRGGTDRSGNTIYF. CDR3 DNA sequence: TGCGCCAGCAGCCAAGACCCCCGTGGCGGGACAGACCGCTCTGGAAACACCATATATTTT.

V gene TRBV28 combines with J gene TRBJ1-5; 7 positions match TRBD1. With V trimmed by 5 bases and J by 4 bases, 5 bases remained unmatched. The CDR3 runs 14 residues. The germline gives CDR1 MDHEN, CDR2 SYDVKM. The CDR3 region is CASSRDRVNQPQHF. CDR3 nucleotide sequence: TGTGCCAGCAGTCGTGACAGGGTTAATCAGCCCCAGCATTTT.

CDR3 sequence: CSVEKAAGEKLFF. The CDR3 DNA sequence: TGCAGCGTTGAAAAAGCCGCGGGTGAAAAACTGTTTTTT. The rearrangement links TRBV29-1 to TRBJ1-4, with D unclear. Trimming removed 2 bases at V and 7 bases at J, with 11 bases between. Per germline, CDR1 SQVTM and CDR2 ANQGSEA. The CDR3 spans 13 residues.

This rearrangement joins TRBV20-1 to TRBJ2-5; D not resolved. CDR1 DFQATT and CDR2 SNEGSKA come from the germline V gene (reference sequence). V was trimmed by 3 bases and J by 3 bases, leaving 14 bases between them. The CDR3 is 14 amino acids. The CDR3 DNA follows: TGCAGTGCTAGTTCCGGGTCGAACGAAGAGACCCAGTACTTC. Protein: CSASSGSNEETQYF.

The chain carries TRBV5-6 and TRBJ1-2; 10 bases are a match to TRBD1. The germline CDR1 and CDR2 sequences are SGHDT and YYEEEE. Losses at the gene ends were 1 base for V and 8 bases for J; bases not matched to a gene: 14. This CDR3 spans 17 amino acids. The CDR3, as DNA: TGTGCCAGCAGCTTGATCCCCGCGTCGGGACAGGGGTGGGGCTACACCTTC. It specifies CASSLIPASGQGWGYTF.

The chain recombines TRBV4-3 with TRBJ1-2; tentative D call: TRBD1 (6 bases). Deletions cut 0 bases from V and 7 bases from J, with 12 bases between. The germline V gene has CDR1 LGHNA and CDR2 YSLEER. There are 14 residues in the CDR3. CDR3 amino acids: CASSQDGTPSGYTF. CDR3 nucleotides: TGCGCCAGCAGCCAAGATGGGACACCTAGTGGCTACACCTTC.

V gene TRBV7-2 combines with J gene TRBJ2-7, with 9 bases aligning to TRBD1. With V trimmed by 4 bases and J by 6 bases, 4 bases remained unmatched. CDR3 length: 13 residues. CDR1 is SGHTA and CDR2 is FQGNSA in the germline V gene. The CDR3: CASSWDREAEQYF. The CDR3 DNA sequence: TGTGCCAGCAGCTGGGACAGGGAAGCCGAGCAGTACTTC.

The rearrangement joins TRBV7-3 to TRBJ2-7, with 9 bases that match TRBD1. Germline loops: CDR1 SGHTA, CDR2 FQGTGA. Trimming at V came to 0 bases and at J to 5 bases, leaving 14 bases not matched to a gene. The CDR3 is made up of 18 amino acids. The CDR3 region has the DNA TGTGCCAGCAGCTTAACCGCCACCCTCCGGGACAGGGACCACGAGCAGTACTTC. Protein: CASSLTATLRDRDHEQYF.

J is TRBJ2-5 and V is TRBV7-2; D possibly corresponds to TRBD1 (6 bases). CDR1 is SGHTA and CDR2 is FQGNSA in the germline V gene. V lost 4 bases and J 0 bases, leaving 9 bases between the germline ends. The CDR3 has 14 residues. The CDR3 loop reads CASSYRDNQETQYF. Here the CDR3 DNA reads TGTGCCAGCAGCTACCGGGACAACCAAGAGACCCAGTACTTC.

This clone was counted once. The rearrangement uses TRBV5-8 and TRBJ1-5; no definite D call. Trimming pared 0 bases from V and 0 bases from J, leaving 7 bases between. CDR1 and CDR2 (germline): SGHTS, YDEGEE. CDR3 length: 15 residues. The CDR3 coding sequence is TGTGCCAGCAGCTTGGACGGTTATAGCAATCAGCCCCAGCATTTT. Translation: CASSLDGYSNQPQHF.

V and J are TRBV7-8 and TRBJ2-2; TRBD1 is a possible D gene (6 bases). Between the trimmed V and J ends, which lost 1 base and 6 bases, there was a span of 15 bases. The CDR3 spans 16 residues. The germline V gene has CDR1 SGHVS and CDR2 FQNEAQ. In DNA form, the CDR3 reads TGTGCCAGCAGCTTAGATAGGGACACCCCCGCCGGGGAGCTGTTTTTT. It codes for CASSLDRDTPAGELFF.

V usage is TRBV20-1 and J usage is TRBJ1-6, with unresolved D. The CDR3 spans 20 residues. V was cut by 3 bases and J by 8 bases, with 32 bases left in between. Germline CDR1 is DFQATT and CDR2 is SNEGSKA (reference sequence). CDR3 sequence reads: CSASASLRGWSDTRDSPLHF. DNA of the CDR3: TGCAGTGCTAGTGCCTCCTTAAGAGGGTGGTCCGATACCAGAGATTCACCCCTCCACTTT.

J is TRBJ2-7 and V is TRBV28; 9 bases fit TRBD1. The CDR3 is made up of 16 amino acids. Germline CDR1 and CDR2: MDHEN and SYDVKM. The ends lost 5 bases at V and 1 base at J; junction bases unmatched: 9. The CDR3 DNA follows: TGTGCCAGCAGTGGGACACAGGGGGCAGGGTCCTACGAGCAGTACTTC. Protein product: CASSGTQGAGSYEQYF.

The chain has TRBV11-2 and TRBJ1-1; D unresolved. The germline V and J ends were trimmed by 2 bases and 4 bases, with 8 bases remaining between them. Germline V gene data show CDR1 as SGHAT and CDR2 as FQNNGV. The CDR3 extends over 13 amino acids. The CDR3 loop is CASSLSFPTEAFF. The CDR3 region has the DNA TGTGCCAGCAGCTTATCCTTCCCCACTGAAGCTTTCTTT.

The V and J genes are TRBV5-5 and TRBJ1-5; the match to TRBD1 covers 7 bases. V was pared by 4 bases and J by 3 bases, with 7 bases of the junction left unmatched. CDR3 size: 15 residues. Germline V gene lookup returns CDR1 SGHKS and CDR2 YYEKEE (reference sequence). This CDR3 is CASSPSGQPNQPQHF. The DNA for the CDR3 is TGTGCCAGCAGCCCATCGGGACAGCCCAATCAGCCCCAGCATTTT.

This clone was counted once. The chain recombines TRBV7-9 with TRBJ2-1; 9 bases line up with TRBD2. Germline trimming cut 7 bases from V and 7 bases from J; bases unmatched to any gene: 8. The CDR3 consists of 14 residues. Germline V lookup: CDR1 SEHNR, CDR2 FQNEAQ (reference sequence). The CDR3 DNA follows: TGTGCCAGCATAGGGCTGGCGGGGGGGAATGAGCAGTTCTTC. As protein: CASIGLAGGNEQFF.

The chain couples TRBV19 to TRBJ2-1; 9 positions match TRBD2. Losses at the gene ends were 5 bases for V and 15 bases for J; bases not matched to a gene: 8. The CDR3 totals 12 residues. Germline CDR1 is LNHDA and CDR2 is SQIVND (reference sequence). Written as DNA, the CDR3 is TGTGCCAGTAGTCGCTCCGGGACTAGCCTGTTCTTC. Translation: CASSRSGTSLFF.

The rearrangement joins TRBV18 to TRBJ1-3; D uncertain. Germline CDR1 KGHSH, CDR2 LQKENI. V was trimmed by 1 base and J by 0 bases, leaving 10 bases between them. The CDR3 has 16 residues. In nucleotides, the CDR3 is TGTGCCAGCTCACCACTGGAGTTAGGCTCTGGAAACACCATATATTTT. Translated: CASSPLELGSGNTIYF.

The chain carries TRBV7-9 and TRBJ2-3, with 12 positions matching TRBD2. This CDR3 comprises 18 residues. Trimming cost V 5 bases and J 2 bases; bases outside gene matches: 11. In germline, CDR1 is SEHNR, CDR2 FQNEAQ (reference sequence). This CDR3 reads CASSLRLAGDLLTDTQYF. For the CDR3, the DNA is TGTGCCAGCAGCCTCAGACTAGCGGGGGACCTCCTCACAGATACGCAGTATTTT.

This chain links TRBV7-2 with TRBJ1-2; no clear D gene. This CDR3 has 14 amino acids. Trimming removed 2 bases at V and 0 bases at J, with 7 bases between. Germline lookup yields CDR1 SGHTA and CDR2 FQGNSA. As DNA, the CDR3 is TGTGCCAGCAGCTTAAGTGCGGCTAACTATGGCTACACCTTC. This gives the protein CASSLSAANYGYTF.

Only a few counts were recorded for this clone. The chain has TRBV7-2 and TRBJ2-1; D is possibly TRBD1 (6 bases). Germline V gene sequence: CDR1 SGHTA, CDR2 FQGNSA. Trimming shortened V by 2 bases and J by 5 bases, and 13 bases separated the two germline ends. CDR3 length: 15 residues. CDR3 amino acids: CASSLSRGKHNEQFF. For the CDR3, the DNA is TGTGCCAGCAGCTTAAGCAGGGGCAAACACAATGAGCAGTTCTTC.

The chain links TRBV5-1 to TRBJ1-6; D gene unclear. The CDR3 is made up of 12 amino acids. Germline V gene data show CDR1 as SGHRS and CDR2 as YFSETQ. Trimming removed 4 bases at V and 8 bases at J, with 7 bases between. CDR3 in DNA: TGCGCCAGCAGCCCCCAGGATTCACCCCTCCACTTT. It translates to CASSPQDSPLHF.

J is TRBJ1-6 and V is TRBV3-1 (or the pseudogene TRBV3-2); TRBD1 agrees at 7 bases. The CDR3 consists of 19 residues. Trimming cost V 4 bases and J 0 bases; bases outside gene matches: 12. Germline V lookup: CDR1 LGHDT, CDR2 YNNKEL (reference sequence). The CDR3 sequence: CASSPNLDRASSYNSPLHF. In DNA form, the CDR3 reads TGTGCCAGCAGCCCAAATTTAGACAGGGCGAGCTCCTATAATTCACCCCTCCACTTT.